A selection of T cell receptor beta chains follows, all from one sample in a study of monozygotic twins with inflammatory bowel disease. TCRdb re-called the 5' RACE reads; one entry per CDR3 protein, DNA not given. Found here are approximately 160,000 distinct CDR3 sequences; the top ten clones hold roughly 7.4%. The sample consisted of blood. The source is a human donor with ulcerative colitis or Crohn's disease, or a healthy co-twin of an affected twin (not recorded which). Both conserved end residues are part of each CDR3. Each record gives: J gene, V gene, CDR3 protein.

TRBJ1-1 | TRBV5-6 | CAPQEGTGEAFF
TRBJ2-7 | TRBV6-1 | CASQQSGNGPNEQYF
TRBJ2-4 | TRBV4-1 | CASSQDRAGAKNIQYF
TRBJ1-3 | TRBV27 | CAGSPWTGVDTIYF
TRBJ2-7 | TRBV3-1 | CASSQTPGREDYEQYF
TRBJ2-7 | TRBV12-3/TRBV12-4 | CASNPGQGYEQYF
TRBJ2-1 | TRBV20-1 | CSAPDIPGDSPYNEQFF
TRBJ1-6 | TRBV25-1 | CASSGTGYNSPLHF
TRBJ1-1 | TRBV5-1 | CASSPNNLQGRNTEAFF
TRBJ2-2 | TRBV27 | CASSSRGTNTGELFF
TRBJ1-5 | TRBV10-3 | CAISEPGTDGRPQHF
TRBJ2-2 | TRBV6-1 | CASRKALAGGAGELFF
TRBJ2-1 | TRBV5-1 | CASSLRDRGLHEQFF
TRBJ1-2 | TRBV20-1 | CSAPRLTPRGYTF
TRBJ2-2 | TRBV7-2 | CASSLALAGGTGELFF
TRBJ1-3 | TRBV7-9 | CASSIGTDGNTIYF
TRBJ2-7 | TRBV28 | CASSLEGYGYEQYF
TRBJ2-7 | TRBV29-1 | CSVAFGVSSYEQYF
TRBJ2-1 | TRBV3-1 | CASSHPAGVFNEQFF
TRBJ1-2 | TRBV12-3/TRBV12-4 | CASSLGHTYGYTF
TRBJ2-1 | TRBV5-1 | CASSSGGQNNEQFF
TRBJ1-6 | TRBV6-1 | CASRSTTHANSPLHF
TRBJ2-1 | TRBV4-1 | CASSQGGTSSEQFF
TRBJ2-1 | TRBV10-3 | CAISAGYNEQFF
TRBJ2-5 | TRBV12-3/TRBV12-4 | CASSLDGFGTQYF
TRBJ1-3 | TRBV15 | CATSSRGGFSGNTIYF
TRBJ2-7 | TRBV19 | CASSPRRDPRHEQYF
TRBJ2-1 | TRBV11-2 | CASSLALIGLASEQFF
TRBJ2-7 | TRBV5-1 | CASSLDTYEQYF
TRBJ2-7 | TRBV5-6 | CASSLRYEQYF
TRBJ2-7 | TRBV7-9 | CASSFPERPSYEQYF
TRBJ2-1 | TRBV6-1 | CASRGGGRWGNEQFF
TRBJ1-1 | TRBV6-5 | CASSYSTSQNTEAFF
TRBJ1-2 | TRBV3-1 | CASSQGGLGTNYGYTF
TRBJ2-2 | TRBV20-1 | CSARQVANTGELFF
TRBJ2-7 | TRBV25-1 | CASSELGGSYEQYF
TRBJ1-6 | TRBV7-9 | CASHLAGRYNSPLHF
TRBJ2-7 | TRBV28 | CASSLGRDGSYEQYF
TRBJ2-2 | TRBV27 | CASSLSGTSGRGTGELFF
TRBJ2-1 | TRBV30 | CAWSRGDGWDEQFF
TRBJ1-6 | TRBV7-9 | CASSSGGISPLHF
TRBJ2-3 | TRBV12-3/TRBV12-4 | CASSPRSQGTDTQYF
TRBJ1-4 | TRBV6-1 | CASRKQVSNEKLFF
TRBJ2-5 | TRBV7-2 | CASSLLSGLATETQYF
TRBJ2-3 | TRBV18 | CASSPPRGTGADTQYF
TRBJ2-2 | TRBV10-3 | CAILAVPTGELFF
TRBJ1-2 | TRBV3-1 | CASTQGGGYTF
TRBJ2-7 | TRBV19 | CASNGDRDYEQYF
TRBJ2-4 | TRBV12-3/TRBV12-4 | CASSLLSLAKNIQYF
TRBJ2-1 | TRBV18 | CASSPEQGNQYNEQFF
TRBJ2-1 | TRBV5-1 | CASSQGSWREGSEQFF